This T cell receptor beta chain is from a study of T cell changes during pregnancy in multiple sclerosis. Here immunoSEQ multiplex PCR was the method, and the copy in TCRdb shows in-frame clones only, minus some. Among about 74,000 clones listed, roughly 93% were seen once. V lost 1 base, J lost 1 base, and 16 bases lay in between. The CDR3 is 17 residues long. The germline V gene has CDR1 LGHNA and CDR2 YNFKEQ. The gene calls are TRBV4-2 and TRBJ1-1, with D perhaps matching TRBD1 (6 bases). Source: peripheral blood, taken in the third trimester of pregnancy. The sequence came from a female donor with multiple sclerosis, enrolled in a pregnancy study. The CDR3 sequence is CASSQGTGQGWNTEAFF. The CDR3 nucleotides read TGTGCCAGCAGCCAAGGCACCGGCCAGGGGTGGAACACTGAAGCTTTCTTT.